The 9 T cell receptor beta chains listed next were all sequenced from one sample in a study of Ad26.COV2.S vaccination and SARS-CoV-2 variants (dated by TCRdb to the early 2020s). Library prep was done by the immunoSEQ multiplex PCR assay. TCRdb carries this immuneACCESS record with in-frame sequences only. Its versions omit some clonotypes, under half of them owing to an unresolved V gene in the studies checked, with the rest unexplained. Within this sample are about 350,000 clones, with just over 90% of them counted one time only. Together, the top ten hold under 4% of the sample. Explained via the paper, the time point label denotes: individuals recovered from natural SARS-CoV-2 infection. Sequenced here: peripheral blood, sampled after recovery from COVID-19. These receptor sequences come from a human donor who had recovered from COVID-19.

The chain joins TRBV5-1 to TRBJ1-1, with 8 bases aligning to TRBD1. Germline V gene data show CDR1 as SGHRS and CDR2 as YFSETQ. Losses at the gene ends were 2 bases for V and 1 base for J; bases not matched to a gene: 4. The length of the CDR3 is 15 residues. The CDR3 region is CASSFSGTGNTEAFF. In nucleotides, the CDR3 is TGCGCCAGCAGCTTTTCCGGGACAGGGAACACTGAAGCTTTCTTT. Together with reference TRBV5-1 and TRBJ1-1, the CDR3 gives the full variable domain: KAGVTQTPRYLIKTRGQQVTLSCSPISGHRSVSWYQQTPGQGLQFLFEYFSETQRNKGNFPGRFSGRQFSNSRSEMNVSTLELGDSALYLCASSFSGTGNTEAFFGQGTRLTVV.

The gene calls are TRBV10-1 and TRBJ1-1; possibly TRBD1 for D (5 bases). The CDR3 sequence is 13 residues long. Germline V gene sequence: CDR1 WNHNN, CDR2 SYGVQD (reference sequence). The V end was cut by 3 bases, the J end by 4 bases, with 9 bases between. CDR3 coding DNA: TGCGCCAGCAGTGAATCAGGGACCACTGAAGCTTTCTTT. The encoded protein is CASSESGTTEAFF.

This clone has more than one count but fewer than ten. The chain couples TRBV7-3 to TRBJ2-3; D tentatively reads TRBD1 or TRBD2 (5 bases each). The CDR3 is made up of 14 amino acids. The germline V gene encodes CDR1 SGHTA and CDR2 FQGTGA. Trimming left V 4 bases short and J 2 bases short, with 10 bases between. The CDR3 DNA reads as TGTGCCAGCAGCTCCTCGGGGACCACAGATACGCAGTATTTT. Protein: CASSSSGTTDTQYF.

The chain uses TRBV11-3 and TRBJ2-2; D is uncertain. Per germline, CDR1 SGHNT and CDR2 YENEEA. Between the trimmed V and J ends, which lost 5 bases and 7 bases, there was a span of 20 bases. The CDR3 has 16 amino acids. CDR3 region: CASSHTAGFAVGELFF. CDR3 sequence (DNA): TGTGCCAGCAGCCATACGGCAGGATTCGCTGTCGGGGAGCTGTTTTTT. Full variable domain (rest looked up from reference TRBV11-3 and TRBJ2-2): EAGVVQSPRYKIIEKKQPVAFWCNPISGHNTLYWYLQNLGQGPELLIRYENEEAVDDSQLPKDRFSAERLKGVDSTLKIQPAELGDSAVYLCASSHTAGFAVGELFFGEGSRLTVL.

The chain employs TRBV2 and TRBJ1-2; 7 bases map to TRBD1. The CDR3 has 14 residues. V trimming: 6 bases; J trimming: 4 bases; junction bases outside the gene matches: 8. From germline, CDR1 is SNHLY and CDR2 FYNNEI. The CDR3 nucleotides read TGTGCCAGCAGACAAGACAGGGAAGGCTATGGCTACACCTTC. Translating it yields CASRQDREGYGYTF.

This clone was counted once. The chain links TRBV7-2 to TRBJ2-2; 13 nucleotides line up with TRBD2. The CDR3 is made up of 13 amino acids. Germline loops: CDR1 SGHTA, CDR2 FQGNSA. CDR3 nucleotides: TGTGCTACTAGCGGGGGGGCCCCCGGGGAGCTGTTTTTT. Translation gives CATSGGAPGELFF.

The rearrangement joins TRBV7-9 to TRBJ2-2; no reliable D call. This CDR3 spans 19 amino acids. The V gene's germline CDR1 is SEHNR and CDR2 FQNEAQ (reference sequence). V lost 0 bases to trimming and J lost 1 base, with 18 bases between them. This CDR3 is CASSLASGRLLGNTGELFF. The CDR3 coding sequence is TGTGCCAGCAGCTTAGCGTCCGGCAGGCTCCTAGGGAACACCGGGGAGCTGTTTTTT. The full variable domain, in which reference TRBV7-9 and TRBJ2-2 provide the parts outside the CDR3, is DTGVSQNPRHKITKRGQNVTFRCDPISEHNRLYWYRQTLGQGPEFLTYFQNEAQLEKSRLLSDRFSAERPKGSFSTLEIQRTEQGDSAMYLCASSLASGRLLGNTGELFFGEGSRLTVL.

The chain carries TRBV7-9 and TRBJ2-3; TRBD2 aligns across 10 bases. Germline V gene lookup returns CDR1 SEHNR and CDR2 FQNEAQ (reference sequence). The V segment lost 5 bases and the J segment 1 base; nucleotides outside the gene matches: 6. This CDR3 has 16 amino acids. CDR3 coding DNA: TGTGCCAGCAGCGTGAGCGGGGGGGCTGGCACAGATACGCAGTATTTT. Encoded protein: CASSVSGGAGTDTQYF.

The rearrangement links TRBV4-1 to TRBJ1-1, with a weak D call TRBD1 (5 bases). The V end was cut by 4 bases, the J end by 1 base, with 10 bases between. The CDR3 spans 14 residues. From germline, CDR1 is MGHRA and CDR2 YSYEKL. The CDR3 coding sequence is TGCGCCAGCAGCCTCCAGGGCTCGAACACTGAAGCTTTCTTT. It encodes CASSLQGSNTEAFF.